Following are 15 T cell receptor beta chains from one sample sequenced in a study of identical twins. TCRdb fed the 5' RACE reads into MiXCR, producing one record per CDR3 protein. The repertoire holds under 300,000 distinct CDR3 sequences, with around 15% as singletons. The sample consisted of memory (CD45RO+) T cells sorted from blood. The receptors originated from a woman under 30 in good health.

J is TRBJ1-5 and V is TRBV20-1; TRBD1 aligns across 7 bases. V shed 6 bases, J shed 2 bases, and the junction held 7 bases outside the gene matches. The CDR3 extends over 14 amino acids. Per germline, CDR1 DFQATT and CDR2 SNEGSKA (reference sequence). CDR3 sequence (DNA): TGCAGTGCCAAGATTACAGGGGGCAATCAGCCCCAGCATTTT. Translated, it gives CSAKITGGNQPQHF.

In its sample, this clonotype was seen many times. In DNA, the CDR3 is TGTGCCAGCAGCACCACGTTACAGGGGGCGCACGAGCAGTACTTC. Protein sequence: CASSTTLQGAHEQYF. The chain employs TRBV6-1 and TRBJ2-7, with 9 bases fitting TRBD1. This CDR3 spans 15 amino acids. The germline gives CDR1 MNHNS, CDR2 SASEGT. V dropped 6 bases and J dropped 5; count of bases not matched to a gene: 11.

This clonotype was seen at least ten times. This chain joins TRBV12-3 or TRBV12-4 and TRBJ1-6; no reliable D call. The CDR3 extends over 14 amino acids. V was shortened by 6 bases and J by 1 base, with 7 bases between the two germline ends. The CDR3 loop reads CASSRGSYNSPLHF. DNA for the CDR3: TGTGCCAGCAGCAGAGGGTCCTATAATTCACCCCTCCACTTT.

This clonotype was detected once. A junction end diverges from the germline sequence, so it may reflect a read error. This chain uses TRBV20-1 with TRBJ2-5; TRBD2 agrees at 14 bases. CDR1 and CDR2 from the germline V gene are DFQATT and SNEGSKA (reference sequence). The CDR3 covers 17 residues. The CDR3 DNA reads TGCTGTGCTAGAGAACCAAGCGGACTAGCGGGGGGTAAGACCCAGTACTTC. This sequence encodes CCAREPSGLAGGKTQYF.

This clonotype was detected many times. The chain carries TRBV15 and TRBJ2-7; 7 bases map to TRBD1. Per the germline V gene, CDR1 is LNHNV and CDR2 is YYDKDF (reference sequence). The CDR3 totals 15 residues. The V segment lost 1 base and the J segment 3 bases; nucleotides outside the gene matches: 6. Here the CDR3 reads CATSRGLTGDYEQYF. The CDR3 bases are TGTGCCACCAGCAGAGGTTTAACAGGGGACTACGAGCAGTACTTC.

The chain has TRBV4-3 and TRBJ2-3; D is ambiguous. The germline V gene encodes CDR1 LGHNA and CDR2 YSLEER. Trimming stripped 2 bases from V and 1 base from J, with 10 bases between. The CDR3 sequence is 15 residues long. The CDR3 DNA follows: TGCGCCAGCAGCCAAAGCGCGACGGGCACAGATACGCAGTATTTT. Amino acids: CASSQSATGTDTQYF.

This clonotype showed up just a few times. The J gene is TRBJ2-3, the V gene TRBV6-2 or TRBV6-3; D remains ambiguous. Deletions cut 4 bases from V and 5 bases from J, with 10 bases between. This CDR3 is 13 amino acids long. Germline-derived CDR1 and CDR2 are MNHEY and SVGEGT. CDR3 region: CASSSLVEDTQYF. The CDR3 DNA reads TGTGCCAGCAGTTCACTGGTGGAAGATACGCAGTATTTT.

This clonotype appeared many times. The chain employs TRBV6-2 or TRBV6-3 and TRBJ2-6; a possible D gene is TRBD1 (6 bases). The CDR3 has 16 amino acids. Per the germline V gene, CDR1 is MNHEY and CDR2 is SVGEGT. V lost 5 bases, J lost 1 base, and 12 bases lay in between. The CDR3 nucleotides are TGTGCCAGCAGTCCCGACAGGTCATCTGGGGCCAACGTCCTGACTTTC. It is translated as CASSPDRSSGANVLTF.

The V call is TRBV6-6, the J call TRBJ2-5; maybe TRBD2 (7 bases). This CDR3 region has 13 residues. V dropped 7 bases and J dropped 9 bases, with 18 bases sitting between them. Germline CDR1 and CDR2: MNHNY and SVGAGI (reference sequence). CDR3 in DNA: TGTGCCAGCAAAAGCTTCGGGGAGGGGGCCCAGTACTTC. Translation: CASKSFGEGAQYF.

The sample holds a few counts of this clonotype. The rearrangement links TRBV6-4 to TRBJ2-2; D gene unclear. The CDR3 totals 14 residues. V shed 6 bases and J shed 4 bases, with 12 bases lying between them. Germline CDR1 MRHNA, CDR2 SNTAGT. This CDR3 reads CASRINHATGELFF. The CDR3 DNA reads as TGTGCCAGCAGAATCAACCATGCCACCGGGGAGCTGTTTTTT.

J is TRBJ1-6 and V is TRBV20-1; D may be TRBD1 (5 bases). V lost 0 bases to trimming and J lost 0 bases, with 12 bases between them. The CDR3 spans 17 residues. CDR1 is DFQATT, CDR2 SNEGSKA, per germline (reference sequence). In DNA, the CDR3 is TGCAGTGCTAGAGATAGGGGTAGAAGCTCCTATAATTCACCCCTCCACTTT. Translated, it gives CSARDRGRSSYNSPLHF.

The table lists this clonotype with a few counts. The J gene is TRBJ1-6, the V gene TRBV10-2, with D perhaps matching TRBD1 (5 bases). CDR3 length: 15 amino acids. Deletions cut 0 bases from V and 11 bases from J, with 14 bases between. CDR1 and CDR2 (germline): WSHSY, SAAADI. In DNA form, the CDR3 reads TGCGCCAGCAGTGAGTCGAATCTCGGGGGTGCACCCCTCCACTTT. It is translated as CASSESNLGGAPLHF.

This clonotype has only a few counts. The chain uses TRBV18 and TRBJ2-7; 7 positions agree with TRBD1. This CDR3 spans 13 amino acids. From germline, CDR1 is KGHSH and CDR2 LQKENI. J lost 4 bases, V lost 6 bases, and 6 bases had no gene match. Written as DNA, the CDR3 is TGTGCCAGCTCGCCGACAGGGTATTACGAGCAGTACTTC. Translating gives CASSPTGYYEQYF.

J is TRBJ2-5 and V is TRBV5-1; possible D gene TRBD2, 6 bases. Trimming shortened V by 1 base and J by 4 bases, and 14 bases separated the two germline ends. The CDR3 runs to 15 residues. Germline values: CDR1 SGHRS, CDR2 YFSETQ. The CDR3 nucleotides are TGCGCCAGCAGCTTGAATCCGGGAGTGGGAGAGACCCAGTACTTC. Protein product: CASSLNPGVGETQYF.

The chain joins TRBV12-3 or TRBV12-4 to TRBJ1-1; D call uncertain. V was clipped by 6 bases and J by 4 bases, with 18 bases between them. This CDR3 contains 15 residues. CDR3 DNA: TGTGCCAGCAGACGGGGTCCGGCGGAGATCACTGAAGCTTTCTTT. Protein product: CASRRGPAEITEAFF.